This TCR beta chain was retrieved from a study of CD8+ T cells in alopecia areata. Looking at the study overall: Treated patients were given 5 to 10 mg oral tofacitinib twice daily.

This clone was recorded a few times. Its target is not known. Treatment described: oral pan-JAK inhibitor, 5-10 mg twice daily. Overall study findings and caveats: Under tofacitinib, numerous expanded lesional clonotypes remained detectable in scalp and blood.

Isolated RNA was reverse transcribed into cDNA used as the sequencing template. The repertoire was sequenced with immunoSEQ multiplex PCR; TCRdb's copy has only in-frame clones and lacks some. The repertoire consists of about 160,000 clones, with 65% occurring once and the leading ten covering 0.7% to 1%. With V trimmed by 3 bases and J by 8 bases, 7 bases remained unmatched. In germline, CDR1 is SQVTM, CDR2 ANQGSEA. CDR3 size: 13 residues. The sample was CD4+ T cells sorted from blood, taken at week 4, from a patient treated with tofacitinib. This TCR came from a human donor with alopecia areata. V is TRBV29-1 and J is TRBJ1-2; 9 nucleotides match TRBD1. The CDR3 region has the DNA TGCAGCGTTGACCGGGACAGGGCCAACGGCTACACCTTC. The encoded protein is CSVDRDRANGYTF.